The 15 T cell receptor beta chains listed next were all sequenced from one sample in a study of T cells in Graves' hyperthyroidism and ophthalmopathy. The CDR3 regions of TCR beta were amplified from RNA transcripts. First-round RT-PCR targeting the TCR CDR3 was performed with the HTBI primer set. One entry per CDR3 protein results from TCRdb running MiXCR on the multiplex PCR reads. The table lists 600,000 to 650,000 distinct CDR3 sequences, less than 25% of them singletons. The sample was blood. These receptors were obtained from a man aged 30 to 45 with Graves' ophthalmopathy.

The rearrangement joins TRBV29-1 to TRBJ1-2, with TRBD1 as a possible D gene (6 bases). The CDR3 has 14 residues. Trimming stripped 6 bases from V and 0 bases from J, with 14 bases between. Germline V gene data show CDR1 as SQVTM and CDR2 as ANQGSEA. The CDR3 spells CSVVGGRANYGYTF. CDR3 bases: TGCAGCGTGGTTGGGGGGCGCGCTAACTATGGCTACACCTTC.

V and J are TRBV9 and TRBJ1-6, with D tentatively TRBD1 (6 bases). V dropped 5 bases and J dropped 7 bases, with 10 bases sitting between them. The CDR3 totals 13 residues. Germline values: CDR1 SGDLS, CDR2 YYNGEE. The CDR3 region has the DNA TGTGCCAGCAGGGACAGCGGGAATTCACCCCTCCACTTT. Translation gives CASRDSGNSPLHF.

This clonotype showed up many times. The chain joins TRBV11-2 to TRBJ1-4; D is possibly TRBD1 (5 bases). This CDR3 has 13 residues. V was clipped by 2 bases and J by 7 bases, with 8 bases between them. Germline CDR1 SGHAT, CDR2 FQNNGV. CDR3 sequence reads: CASSLQGTEKLFF. The DNA of the CDR3 is TGTGCCAGCAGCTTACAGGGAACTGAAAAACTGTTTTTT.

This clonotype was detected a few times. This rearrangement joins TRBV5-8 to TRBJ1-1; D ambiguous. V lost 4 bases, J lost 10 bases, and 17 bases lay in between. The CDR3 sequence is 13 residues long. Germline CDR1 is SGHTS and CDR2 is YDEGEE. The CDR3 bases are TGTGCCAGCAGCGACCGGATGGCTGGCGGAGCTTTCTTT. Translated: CASSDRMAGGAFF.

To note about this clonotype: At one boundary the junction diverges from the germline segment, which might be a read error. V usage is TRBV11-2 and J usage is TRBJ2-7; perhaps TRBD1 as D (8 bases). Germline V CDR1 and CDR2: SGHAT, FQNNGV. The CDR3 runs to 15 residues. The DNA of the CDR3 is TGTGCCAGCAGCTTTCATCAGGACAGGGACTACGAGCAGTGCTTC. Translated: CASSFHQDRDYEQCF. Full variable domain (outside the CDR3, taken from reference TRBV11-2 and TRBJ2-7): EAGVAQSPRYKIIEKRQSVAFWCNPISGHATLYWYQQILGQGPKLLIQFQNNGVVDDSQLPKDRFSAERLKGVDSTLKIQPAKLEDSAVYLCASSFHQDRDYEQCFGPGTRLTVT.

This clonotype was detected only a few times. The chain is built from TRBV7-2 and TRBJ2-7; no definite D call. The CDR3 is 14 residues long. Trimming stripped 5 bases from V and 3 bases from J, with 14 bases between. The germline CDR1 and CDR2 sequences are SGHTA and FQGNSA. Here the CDR3 DNA reads TGTGCCAGCAGCCCCAAGGAAGTGAGCTACGAGCAGTACTTC. Its protein product is CASSPKEVSYEQYF.

V is TRBV10-3 and J is TRBJ2-3; D unclear. Germline values: CDR1 ENHRY, CDR2 SYGVKD. This CDR3 is 15 amino acids long. Trimming took 0 bases from V and 2 from J, leaving 9 bases between them. The CDR3 bases are TGTGCCATCAGTGAGTCGGGTACTAACACAGATACGCAGTATTTT. Protein product: CAISESGTNTDTQYF.

This clonotype came up many times. This rearrangement joins TRBV12-3 or TRBV12-4 to TRBJ2-5; either TRBD1 or TRBD2 may supply D (5 bases each). The V and J ends lost 2 bases and 2 bases respectively, with 9 bases between them. The CDR3 consists of 14 residues. CDR3 sequence (DNA): TGTGCCAGCAGTTTAAGTGGGACGCAAGAGACCCAGTACTTC. Encoded protein: CASSLSGTQETQYF.

The table lists this clonotype with a few counts. The rearrangement links TRBV6-1 to TRBJ1-2; no definite D call. Germline V gene sequence: CDR1 MNHNS, CDR2 SASEGT. The V gene lost 6 bases and the J gene lost 2 bases, with 10 bases spanning the gap. The CDR3 is 13 residues long. CDR3 region: CASRRSANYGYTF. CDR3 DNA sequence: TGTGCCAGCAGACGGTCGGCGAACTATGGCTACACCTTC.

This clonotype has a handful of counts. The J gene is TRBJ2-7, the V gene TRBV28, with 7 bases that match TRBD2. CDR1 and CDR2 (germline): MDHEN, SYDVKM. Trimming took 5 bases from V and 2 from J; bases not matched to a gene: 6. This CDR3 comprises 14 residues. CDR3 region: CASSPLGTTYEQYF. For the CDR3, the DNA is TGTGCCAGCAGTCCCCTAGGGACTACCTACGAGCAGTACTTC.

This clonotype has ten or more counts. The chain joins TRBV5-1 to TRBJ1-1; TRBD1 is a possible D gene (6 bases). CDR1 is SGHRS and CDR2 is YFSETQ in the germline V gene. This CDR3 contains 15 residues. With 1 base removed from V and 0 bases from J, the gap between germline ends came to 10 bases. CDR3 sequence reads: CASSLTGNMNTEAFF. Written as DNA, the CDR3 is TGCGCCAGCAGCTTGACAGGGAACATGAACACTGAAGCTTTCTTT.

This clonotype has a count of ten or more. The rearrangement links TRBV12-3 or TRBV12-4 to TRBJ1-1, with D uncertain. The ends were cut back, 6 bases at V and 4 bases at J, with 15 bases in the middle. The CDR3 covers 14 residues. The CDR3 reads CASSPGPMGTEAFF. In nucleotides, the CDR3 is TGTGCCAGCAGCCCTGGCCCCATGGGCACTGAAGCTTTCTTT.

V is TRBV5-1 and J is TRBJ1-1; no firm D call. CDR3 length: 15 amino acids. Trimming pared 1 base from V and 3 bases from J, leaving 13 bases between. Looked up from germline, CDR1 is SGHRS and CDR2 is YFSETQ. Here the CDR3 reads CASSLTLPGDTEAFF. CDR3 sequence (DNA): TGCGCCAGCAGCTTGACCCTACCGGGAGACACTGAAGCTTTCTTT.

This clonotype was detected ten times or more. The CDR3 protein is CASSLTSGLAKNIQYF. CDR3 bases: TGTGCCAGCAGCTTGACTAGCGGCTTAGCCAAAAACATTCAGTACTTC. The rearrangement uses TRBV11-2 and TRBJ2-4; 9 nucleotides line up with TRBD2. The V gene's germline CDR1 is SGHAT and CDR2 FQNNGV. The ends lost 3 bases at V and 0 bases at J; junction bases unmatched: 3. The CDR3 is 16 residues long.

This clonotype came up a few times. The chain joins TRBV6-1 to TRBJ2-3; no clear D. Germline values: CDR1 MNHNS, CDR2 SASEGT. This CDR3 is built from 17 residues. V lost 0 bases and J lost 0, with 13 bases in between. Here the CDR3 reads CASSEALAYTSTDTQYF. CDR3 DNA sequence: TGTGCCAGCAGTGAAGCCCTCGCGTACACTAGCACAGATACGCAGTATTTT.